One sample yielded the 21 T cell receptor beta chains listed below, sequenced in a study of cytomegalovirus exposure and HLA in healthy donors. A multiplex PCR was run with 60 Vbeta primers and 13 Jbeta primers. Libraries were prepared by immunoSEQ multiplex PCR; TCRdb keeps only in-frame clonotypes and omits some of them. Among approximately 170,000 clones listed, 70% to 80% were seen once. Sequenced sample: PBMCs. These TCRs come from a man aged 35 to 55 in good health and CMV-seronegative.

Comments on this clone: Sequence at one end of the junction differs from germline and may be a read error. The chain couples TRBV30 to TRBJ2-6, with D perhaps TRBD2 (6 bases). The length of the CDR3 is 18 residues. Per germline, CDR1 GTSNPN and CDR2 SVGIG (reference sequence). The CDR3 spells CAWSVVWTGDSGANGLTF. The CDR3 DNA reads TGTGCCTGGAGTGTAGTTTGGACGGGAGACTCTGGGGCCAACGGCCTGACTTTC.

This clone is a singleton in its sample. The rearrangement joins TRBV6-1 to TRBJ1-4; D is unresolved. V lost 6 bases to trimming and J lost 8 bases, with 19 bases between them. Germline V gives CDR1 MNHNS, CDR2 SASEGT. The CDR3 sequence is 15 residues long. The DNA for the CDR3 is TGTGCCAGCAGCCCCTTTGGAGGGTCCGCGGAAAAACTGTTTTTT. It yields the protein CASSPFGGSAEKLFF.

This sequence joins TRBV10-3 and TRBJ1-2, with D maybe TRBD1 (5 bases). CDR1 and CDR2 (germline): ENHRY, SYGVKD. The length of the CDR3 is 14 residues. The V gene lost 6 bases and the J gene lost 2 bases, with 13 bases spanning the gap. CDR3 coding DNA: TGTGCCATCAGCCTTGGACAAGGAAACTATGGCTACACCTTC. Translated, it gives CAISLGQGNYGYTF.

This rearrangement joins TRBV21-1 to TRBJ2-7; the D call of TRBD1 is as the table states it, not checked on the DNA. TRBV21-1 represents a pseudogene. The CDR3 totals 13 residues. The CDR3 sequence is CATQGQATYEQYF. CDR3 bases: TGTGCCACCCAGGGGCAGGCCACCTACGAGCAGTACTTC.

The J gene is TRBJ1-2, the V gene TRBV28; TRBD1 aligns across 8 bases. The ends lost 5 bases at V and 8 bases at J; junction bases unmatched: 13. The CDR3 is made up of 15 amino acids. The germline gives CDR1 MDHEN, CDR2 SYDVKM. CDR3 residues: CASSLLPGQGNGYTF. CDR3 bases: TGTGCCAGCAGTCTCCTCCCCGGACAGGGAAACGGCTACACCTTC.

The chain couples TRBV4-1 to TRBJ2-4; 7 bases match TRBD2. The trim removed 4 bases at V and 0 bases at J, leaving 9 bases unmatched. This CDR3 spans 17 amino acids. CDR1 MGHRA and CDR2 YSYEKL come from the germline V gene. The CDR3 DNA sequence: TGCGCCAGCAGCCCCCAATCCGGCGGGAGAGCCAAAAACATTCAGTACTTC. It specifies CASSPQSGGRAKNIQYF.

In this sample, this clone turned up a few times. The rearrangement uses TRBV2 and TRBJ2-7; weak D call: TRBD2 (5 bases). The CDR3 is 15 amino acids. With 4 bases removed from V and 2 bases from J, the gap between germline ends came to 15 bases. Germline CDR1 reads SNHLY; CDR2 reads FYNNEI. CDR3 nucleotide sequence: TGTGCCAGCAGTGGAGAGAGTCGAGGGACCTACGAGCAGTACTTC. This codes for CASSGESRGTYEQYF.

The chain is built from TRBV5-1 and TRBJ2-3; possible D gene TRBD2, 5 bases. V dropped 0 bases and J dropped 3 bases, with 8 bases sitting between them. In germline, CDR1 is SGHRS, CDR2 YFSETQ. This CDR3 region has 14 residues. CDR3 sequence reads: CASSLVGRTDTQYF. CDR3 nucleotides: TGCGCCAGCAGCTTGGTGGGGAGAACAGATACGCAGTATTTT.

The rearrangement uses TRBV30 and TRBJ1-1; D ambiguous. Per germline, CDR1 GTSNPN and CDR2 SVGIG (reference sequence). CDR3 length: 12 residues. V shed 0 bases and J shed 7 bases, with 9 bases lying between them. The CDR3 DNA reads TGTGCCTGGAGTGTGATCAGGTTTGAAGCTTTCTTT. Translating it yields CAWSVIRFEAFF.

As DNA, the CDR3 is TGTGCCAGCAGCCCTCCGCCTAGCCATGGAGAGACCCAGTACTTC. Translated, it gives CASSPPPSHGETQYF. V usage is TRBV9 and J usage is TRBJ2-5; weak D call: TRBD2 (5 bases). The V gene lost 4 bases and the J gene lost 4 bases, with 17 bases spanning the gap. CDR3 length: 15 amino acids. Germline CDR1 is SGDLS and CDR2 is YYNGEE.

This clone was found a few times. The V gene is TRBV11-2, the J gene TRBJ1-3; 8 positions match TRBD1. The ends lost 3 bases at V and 4 bases at J; junction bases unmatched: 5. Per germline, CDR1 SGHAT and CDR2 FQNNGV. This CDR3 region has 15 residues. CDR3 amino acids: CASSLQGASGNTIYF. In nucleotides, the CDR3 is TGTGCCAGCAGCTTGCAGGGGGCCTCAGGAAACACCATATATTTT.

This sequence joins TRBV5-6 and TRBJ2-5; D call uncertain. The CDR3 has 13 amino acids. V was clipped by 2 bases and J by 5 bases, with 10 bases between them. Germline assignment: CDR1 SGHDT and CDR2 YYEEEE. Here the CDR3 reads CASSFPSEETQYF. CDR3 nucleotides: TGTGCCAGCAGCTTTCCCTCGGAGGAGACCCAGTACTTC.

This clone was found a few times. The genes are TRBV29-1 and TRBJ2-5; D is possibly TRBD2 (5 bases). The CDR3 length is 14 residues. V was shortened by 3 bases and J by 5 bases, with 16 bases between the two germline ends. In germline, CDR1 is SQVTM, CDR2 ANQGSEA. The CDR3 DNA reads TGCAGCGTTGAGGTCGGGCTAGCTGCGGAGACCCAGTACTTC. The encoded protein is CSVEVGLAAETQYF.

The gene calls are TRBV7-9 and TRBJ2-6; the match to TRBD1 covers 9 bases. Germline CDR1 is SEHNR and CDR2 is FQNEAQ (reference sequence). The CDR3 is 17 residues long. The V and J ends lost 5 bases and 0 bases, in that order; junction bases with no gene match: 5. CDR3 bases: TGTGCCAGCAGCCTGGGACAGGGTTTCTCTGGGGCCAACGTCCTGACTTTC. It codes for CASSLGQGFSGANVLTF.

V is TRBV7-9 and J is TRBJ2-7, with TRBD1 matching over 10 bases. CDR3 length equals 14 residues. J lost 6 bases, V lost 5 bases, and 7 bases had no gene match. Per the germline V gene, CDR1 is SEHNR and CDR2 is FQNEAQ (reference sequence). Here the CDR3 reads CASSRSGTGAEQYF. CDR3 nucleotides: TGTGCCAGCAGCCGATCCGGGACAGGGGCCGAGCAGTACTTC.

V and J are TRBV7-6 and TRBJ2-3; D gene unclear. The CDR3 length is 12 residues. From germline, CDR1 is SGHVS and CDR2 FNYEAQ. V gave up 5 bases and J gave up 7 bases, with 10 bases separating them. DNA for the CDR3: TGTGCCAGCAGCCTAGGCGCAAATACGCAGTATTTT. It specifies CASSLGANTQYF.

The chain recombines TRBV9 with TRBJ1-2; D possibly corresponds to TRBD1 (6 bases). The CDR3 length is 14 residues. From germline, CDR1 is SGDLS and CDR2 YYNGEE. Trimming cost V 3 bases and J 2 bases, with 11 bases left between them. CDR3 DNA sequence: TGTGCCAGCAGCGACGGGACACTAAACTATGGCTACACCTTC. Amino acid sequence: CASSDGTLNYGYTF. Complete variable domain (other parts from reference TRBV9 and TRBJ1-2): DSGVTQTPKHLITATGQRVTLRCSPRSGDLSVYWYQQSLDQGLQFLIQYYNGEERAKGNILERFSAQQFPDLHSELNLSSLELGDSALYFCASSDGTLNYGYTFGSGTRLTVV.

J is TRBJ2-5 and V is TRBV28; TRBD1 matches at 7 bases. In germline, CDR1 is MDHEN, CDR2 SYDVKM. The CDR3 has 11 amino acids. Trimming cost V 4 bases and J 10 bases; bases outside gene matches: 3. Written as DNA, the CDR3 is TGTGCCAGCAGTTACCGGGACAGCCAGTACTTC. It encodes CASSYRDSQYF.

This chain uses TRBV28 with TRBJ2-7; TRBD1 matches at 8 bases. Germline CDR1 is MDHEN and CDR2 is SYDVKM. The CDR3 runs to 17 residues. Trimming at V came to 7 bases and at J to 3 bases, leaving 17 bases not matched to a gene. The CDR3 nucleotides are TGTGCCAGCAATTTCCCCTCCGGACAGGGAAAAGGCTACGAGCAGTACTTC. It yields the protein CASNFPSGQGKGYEQYF. The variable domain in full, completed from reference TRBV28 and TRBJ2-7, reads DVKVTQSSRYLVKRTGEKVFLECVQDMDHENMFWYRQDPGLGLRLIYFSYDVKMKEKGDIPEGYSVSREKKERFSLILESASTNQTSMYLCASNFPSGQGKGYEQYFGPGTRLTVT.

The chain joins TRBV28 to TRBJ1-1, with 9 bases lining up with TRBD1. Germline trimming cut 6 bases from V and 4 bases from J; bases unmatched to any gene: 9. CDR1 is MDHEN and CDR2 is SYDVKM in the germline V gene. CDR3 size: 15 residues. The CDR3 DNA reads as TGTGCCAGCAGACAGGGGGCGAAGGGGAGCACTGAAGCTTTCTTT. This codes for CASRQGAKGSTEAFF. The full variable domain, with the rest looked up from reference TRBV28 and TRBJ1-1, is DVKVTQSSRYLVKRTGEKVFLECVQDMDHENMFWYRQDPGLGLRLIYFSYDVKMKEKGDIPEGYSVSREKKERFSLILESASTNQTSMYLCASRQGAKGSTEAFFGQGTRLTVV.

V gene TRBV7-3 combines with J gene TRBJ1-1; the D gene is possibly TRBD1 (5 bases). CDR3 length: 19 residues. Trimming removed 5 bases at V and 0 bases at J, with 25 bases between. Germline V gene data show CDR1 as SGHTA and CDR2 as FQGTGA. The CDR3 nucleotides read TGTGCCAGCAGCGCGTCAAGCGGGGGGTATTCGGGCATGAACACTGAAGCTTTCTTT. Translated: CASSASSGGYSGMNTEAFF.